This passage covers 27 T cell receptor beta chains from one sample sequenced in a study of shared clonotypes between healthy human individuals. This table comes from immunoSEQ multiplex PCR, and its TCRdb copy is limited to in-frame clones, with some not included. The data show 780,000 or so clones, 72% seen once. The sequenced material came from memory CD4+ T cells sorted from blood. Documented subset: CD45RA-negative fraction. These receptors were taken from a woman younger than 45 in good health.

CDR3 DNA: TGTGCCAGCTGGGACAGCTCTTATCAGCCCCAGCATTTT. Protein sequence: CASWDSSYQPQHF. The genes are TRBV6-1 and TRBJ1-5, with 7 bases identical to TRBD1. Looked up from germline, CDR1 is MNHNS and CDR2 is SASEGT. This CDR3 spans 13 amino acids. V lost 8 bases to trimming and J lost 5 bases; unmatched junction nucleotides: 6.

The chain employs TRBV25-1 and TRBJ2-5; D is perhaps TRBD2 (6 bases). The CDR3 is 16 amino acids. Trimming removed 1 base from V and 1 base from J, with 13 bases in between. CDR1 is MGHDK, CDR2 SYGVNS, per germline. CDR3 loop: CASSEWRDGGQETQYF. As DNA, the CDR3 is TGTGCCAGCAGTGAATGGCGGGATGGAGGCCAAGAGACCCAGTACTTC.

The chain recombines TRBV30 with TRBJ1-1; D is unclear. Trimming shortened V by 3 bases and J by 0 bases, and 20 bases separated the two germline ends. The CDR3 contains 17 residues. CDR1 is GTSNPN and CDR2 is SVGIG in the germline V gene (reference sequence). In DNA form, the CDR3 reads TGTGCCTGGAGGTCACCAGGCTGGGGATTCCTGAACACTGAAGCTTTCTTT. Translating gives CAWRSPGWGFLNTEAFF.

This clone has ten or more counts. The rearrangement uses TRBV28 and TRBJ1-5; 8 bases are a match to TRBD1. CDR3 length: 15 amino acids. Looked up from germline, CDR1 is MDHEN and CDR2 is SYDVKM. Unmatched junction bases numbered 8, after V lost 4 bases and J lost 6 bases. The CDR3 nucleotides read TGTGCCAGCAGTTCGCTTACAGGGGGAGTTCAGCCCCAGCATTTT. Translation gives CASSSLTGGVQPQHF.

This clone was found a few times. The chain links TRBV7-6 to TRBJ1-3; D uncertain. V lost 1 base, J lost 2 bases, and 12 bases lay in between. The germline V gene has CDR1 SGHVS and CDR2 FNYEAQ. This CDR3 has 16 amino acids. DNA of the CDR3: TGTGCCAGCAGCTTAGTAGCGTCATTGACTGGAAACACCATATATTTT. Its protein product is CASSLVASLTGNTIYF.

The chain employs TRBV7-9 and TRBJ2-7, with 12 bases lining up with TRBD1. The V and J ends lost 1 base and 6 bases, in that order; junction bases with no gene match: 4. The CDR3 is made up of 15 amino acids. Germline values: CDR1 SEHNR, CDR2 FQNEAQ (reference sequence). The CDR3 nucleotides read TGTGCCAGCAGCTTAGTGTGGGGACAGGGGGCCGAGCAGTACTTC. Its translation is CASSLVWGQGAEQYF.

The chain recombines TRBV5-4 with TRBJ2-1; 10 bases fit TRBD1. Losses at the gene ends were 4 bases for V and 2 bases for J; bases not matched to a gene: 6. The CDR3 is made up of 16 amino acids. CDR1 SGHNT and CDR2 YYREEE come from the germline V gene (reference sequence). CDR3 residues: CASSLPTGGTYNEQFF. For the CDR3, the DNA is TGTGCCAGCAGCCTCCCGACAGGGGGCACCTACAATGAGCAGTTCTTC.

V is TRBV7-3 and J is TRBJ1-1, with 9 positions matching TRBD1. The CDR3 is 13 amino acids. Looked up from germline, CDR1 is SGHTA and CDR2 is FQGTGA. V lost 7 bases, J lost 1 base, and 1 base stayed unmatched. The CDR3 region is CASKTGGNTEAFF. The CDR3 DNA is TGTGCCAGCAAGACAGGGGGGAACACTGAAGCTTTCTTT. Variable domain in full (rest from reference TRBV7-3 and TRBJ1-1): GAGVSQTPSNKVTEKGKYVELRCDPISGHTALYWYRQSLGQGPEFLIYFQGTGAADDSGLPNDRFFAVRPEGSVSTLKIQRTERGDSAVYLCASKTGGNTEAFFGQGTRLTVV.

The J gene is TRBJ2-7, the V gene TRBV5-1; tentative D call: TRBD1 (6 bases). CDR1 SGHRS and CDR2 YFSETQ come from the germline V gene. The CDR3 is 14 residues long. The V and J ends lost 4 bases and 3 bases respectively, with 14 bases between them. For the CDR3, the DNA is TGCGCCAGCAGCCCCCGACAGGCTAACTACGAGCAGTACTTC. It is translated as CASSPRQANYEQYF.

The rearrangement joins TRBV5-1 to TRBJ1-3; D is ambiguous. Trimming took off 1 base at V and 4 bases at J, with 9 bases between the two ends. This CDR3 has 14 residues. Germline V lookup: CDR1 SGHRS, CDR2 YFSETQ. In nucleotides, the CDR3 is TGCGCCAGCAGCTTGTCACACCTCGGAAACACCATATATTTT. Its translation: CASSLSHLGNTIYF.

V and J are TRBV27 and TRBJ2-1; 12 bases agree with TRBD2. V gave up 3 bases and J gave up 7 bases; unmatched junction bases: 4. CDR1 and CDR2 from the germline V gene are MNHEY and SMNVEV (reference sequence). The CDR3 consists of 15 residues. For the CDR3, the DNA is TGTGCCAGCAGTTTTGGGCTAGCGGGGGGGAATGAGCAGTTCTTC. Protein: CASSFGLAGGNEQFF.

This clone occurred a few times. Distinct nucleotide sequences in the sample also encode this CDR3. The gene calls are TRBV5-1 and TRBJ2-1, with 7 nucleotides matching TRBD2. The CDR3 has 15 amino acids. Germline-derived CDR1 and CDR2 are SGHRS and YFSETQ. V gave up 4 bases and J gave up 1 base; unmatched junction bases: 5. For the CDR3, the DNA is TGCGCCAGCAGCCCTTCTAGCGGTTCCTACAATGAGCAGTTCTTC. It specifies CASSPSSGSYNEQFF. Full variable domain (remainder filled in from reference TRBV5-1 and TRBJ2-1): KAGVTQTPRYLIKTRGQQVTLSCSPISGHRSVSWYQQTPGQGLQFLFEYFSETQRNKGNFPGRFSGRQFSNSRSEMNVSTLELGDSALYLCASSPSSGSYNEQFFGPGTRLTVL.

The chain links TRBV5-1 to TRBJ2-7; the D gene is possibly TRBD1 (5 bases). Trimming shortened V by 1 base and J by 3 bases, and 20 bases separated the two germline ends. From germline, CDR1 is SGHRS and CDR2 YFSETQ. The CDR3 is made up of 17 amino acids. The CDR3 is CASSLYQPQGTNYEQYF. CDR3 nucleotide sequence: TGCGCCAGCAGCTTGTACCAACCGCAGGGAACTAACTACGAGCAGTACTTC.

This clone was detected only once. The chain uses TRBV30 and TRBJ2-3; TRBD2 agrees at 7 bases. This CDR3 has 15 amino acids. The V segment lost 1 base and the J segment 1 base; nucleotides outside the gene matches: 5. Germline CDR1 is GTSNPN and CDR2 is SVGIG (reference sequence). Written as DNA, the CDR3 is TGTGCCTGGAGTGGGAATAGCGGGCGCACAGATACGCAGTATTTT. Its translation is CAWSGNSGRTDTQYF.

This clone was seen a few times. This chain connects TRBV7-9 to TRBJ1-2; 7 bases line up with TRBD1. CDR3 length equals 14 residues. The J segment lost 4 bases and the V segment lost 5 bases, leaving 7 bases of the junction unmatched. Germline-derived CDR1 and CDR2 are SEHNR and FQNEAQ (reference sequence). The CDR3 DNA follows: TGTGCCAGCAGCACGTCCCGGGACAGCTATGGCTACACCTTC. This codes for CASSTSRDSYGYTF.

This clone was counted only a few times. The CDR3 DNA is TGTGCCAGCAGATTAGCGGGAGCGGGGGAGCAGTACTTC. This translates into CASRLAGAGEQYF. V and J are TRBV6-5 and TRBJ2-5; the match to TRBD2 covers 9 bases. The CDR3 is 13 amino acids. Germline V gene data show CDR1 as MNHEY and CDR2 as SVGAGI. V was clipped by 6 bases and J by 11 bases; unmatched bases: 10.

The chain couples TRBV9 to TRBJ2-1; 11 bases agree with TRBD2. V lost 4 bases to trimming and J lost 6 bases; unmatched junction nucleotides: 3. Germline values: CDR1 SGDLS, CDR2 YYNGEE. CDR3 length: 14 amino acids. CDR3 sequence reads: CASSTSGSINEQFF. CDR3 coding DNA: TGTGCCAGCAGCACTAGCGGGAGCATCAATGAGCAGTTCTTC.

This rearrangement joins TRBV9 to TRBJ2-1; D is unclear. The CDR3 has 13 residues. The germline V gene encodes CDR1 SGDLS and CDR2 YYNGEE. V was clipped by 0 bases and J by 5 bases, with 6 bases between them. This CDR3 reads CASSVGSNNEQFF. For the CDR3, the DNA is TGTGCCAGCAGCGTAGGCTCGAACAATGAGCAGTTCTTC.

This clone was seen repeatedly, ten times or more. This sample includes further DNA sequences coding for the same CDR3. This chain uses TRBV5-4 with TRBJ1-2; D uncertain. V lost 0 bases and J 0 bases, leaving 6 bases between the germline ends. The CDR3 extends over 14 amino acids. The germline V gene has CDR1 SGHNT and CDR2 YYREEE (reference sequence). CDR3 nucleotides: TGTGCCAGCAGCTTGGGCGGGGCTAACTATGGCTACACCTTC. Translating gives CASSLGGANYGYTF.

The chain is built from TRBV7-9 and TRBJ1-2; no reliable D call. The V end lost 11 bases, the J end lost 4 bases, and 17 bases lay between the germline ends. CDR1 is SEHNR, CDR2 FQNEAQ, per germline (reference sequence). The CDR3 is 13 amino acids. The CDR3 sequence is CAVVAGLSYGYTF. DNA for the CDR3: TGTGCCGTCGTTGCCGGGCTGAGCTATGGCTACACCTTC.

The CDR3 loop is CASSRDRGYQETQYF. The CDR3 DNA reads TGTGCCAGCAGCAGGGACAGGGGGTACCAAGAGACCCAGTACTTC. V usage is TRBV5-6 and J usage is TRBJ2-5, with 11 bases aligning to TRBD1. CDR3 length: 15 amino acids. Germline V CDR1 and CDR2: SGHDT, YYEEEE. V was pared by 4 bases and J by 0 bases, with 2 bases of the junction left unmatched.

The chain carries TRBV6-1 and TRBJ1-2; D unclear. The length of the CDR3 is 11 residues. Trimming took off 8 bases at V and 4 bases at J, with 8 bases between the two ends. The germline V gene encodes CDR1 MNHNS and CDR2 SASEGT. The CDR3 DNA is TGTGCCAGCGATTATTCCTATGGCTACACCTTC. Its protein is CASDYSYGYTF.

The rearrangement uses TRBV4-2 and TRBJ2-7; 13 bases map to TRBD2. J gave up 2 bases and V 5 bases, and 6 bases lay outside the gene matches. Germline loops: CDR1 LGHNA, CDR2 YNFKEQ. The CDR3 is made up of 16 amino acids. CDR3 sequence reads: CASSSPGTSGTYEQYF. DNA for the CDR3: TGTGCCAGCAGCTCCCCCGGGACTAGCGGGACCTACGAGCAGTACTTC.

V usage is TRBV7-8 and J usage is TRBJ2-1; 7 bases are a match to TRBD2. V was clipped by 5 bases and J by 3 bases; unmatched bases: 10. CDR1 is SGHVS, CDR2 FQNEAQ, per germline. The CDR3 spans 16 residues. The CDR3 DNA reads TGTGCCAGCAGCGGGGGGAGGGACTTGAGCTACAATGAGCAGTTCTTC. It encodes CASSGGRDLSYNEQFF.

This clone was seen a single time. The V and J genes are TRBV18 and TRBJ2-2; 7 bases align to TRBD2. The CDR3 consists of 16 residues. From germline, CDR1 is KGHSH and CDR2 LQKENI. The ends lost 0 bases at V and 3 bases at J; junction bases unmatched: 4. The CDR3 is CASSPPGGSYTGELFF. The CDR3, as DNA: TGTGCCAGCTCACCACCCGGCGGGAGCTACACCGGGGAGCTGTTTTTT.

The chain is built from TRBV5-1 and TRBJ1-3; unclear D gene. The CDR3 runs to 17 residues. Trimming shortened V by 2 bases and J by 2 bases, and 17 bases separated the two germline ends. From germline, CDR1 is SGHRS and CDR2 YFSETQ. CDR3 nucleotides: TGCGCCAGCAGCTTCGGTGGAGGTAGGGCAGCTGGAAACACCATATATTTT. This sequence encodes CASSFGGGRAAGNTIYF.

The V call is TRBV2, the J call TRBJ2-7; 10 positions agree with TRBD2. V trimming: 6 bases; J trimming: 2 bases; junction bases outside the gene matches: 10. Germline V CDR1 and CDR2: SNHLY, FYNNEI. This CDR3 region has 16 residues. For the CDR3, the DNA is TGTGCCAGCAGGCCGCTACTAGCGGGAAATCCCTACGAGCAGTACTTC. It codes for CASRPLLAGNPYEQYF.